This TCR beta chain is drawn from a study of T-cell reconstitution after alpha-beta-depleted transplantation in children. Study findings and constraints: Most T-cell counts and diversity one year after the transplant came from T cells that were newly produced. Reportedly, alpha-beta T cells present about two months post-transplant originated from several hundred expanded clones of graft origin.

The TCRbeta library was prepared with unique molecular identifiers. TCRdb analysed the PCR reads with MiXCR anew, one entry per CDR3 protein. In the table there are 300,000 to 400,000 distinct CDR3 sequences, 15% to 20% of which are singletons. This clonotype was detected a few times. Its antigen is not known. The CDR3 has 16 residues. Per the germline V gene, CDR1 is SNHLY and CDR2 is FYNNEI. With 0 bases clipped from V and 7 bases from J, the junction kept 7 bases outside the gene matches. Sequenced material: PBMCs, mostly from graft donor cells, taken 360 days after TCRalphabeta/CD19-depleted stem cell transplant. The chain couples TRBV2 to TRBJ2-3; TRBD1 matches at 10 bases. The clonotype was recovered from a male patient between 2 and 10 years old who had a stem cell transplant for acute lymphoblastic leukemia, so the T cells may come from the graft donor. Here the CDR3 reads CASSEAFGTGVHTQYF. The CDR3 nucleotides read TGTGCCAGCAGTGAAGCGTTCGGGACAGGGGTTCATACGCAGTATTTT.